This paragraph reports one T cell receptor beta chain. Additional DNA sequences in this sample encode the identical CDR3. This sample is drawn from a study of blood T cell repertoires in COVID-19. As processed by the authors: Amplification of reference gene primers was used by the study to estimate nucleated cell counts. Measured with immunoSEQ multiplex PCR; TCRdb has only the in-frame clones, and not every one. V and J calls and clone size are given by that table; D and trimming were obtained from the DNA. The sample holds around 170,000 clones, 86% seen once. The germline V gene has CDR1 SGHRS and CDR2 YFSETQ. V gave up 0 bases and J gave up 4 bases, with 8 bases separating them. CDR3 length: 14 residues.

J is TRBJ1-3 and V is TRBV5-1; TRBD1 is a possible D gene (5 bases). The TCR comes from a woman aged 25-40 years who had recovered from COVID-19. The sample comprised PBMCs or T cells enriched from blood (not recorded which). The CDR3 sequence is CASSLAGYGNTIYF. The DNA of the CDR3 is TGCGCCAGCAGCTTGGCAGGGTACGGAAACACCATATATTTT.